The 26 T cell receptor beta chains below were found in one sample sequenced in a study of blood T cells in healthy people across ages. Next came a second PCR, run for roughly 6 to 11 cycles, which used a sample-barcoded 5' primer along with a J-beta primer mix. TCRdb reprocessed the 5' RACE reads via MiXCR and lists one record per CDR3 protein. Among roughly 730,000 distinct CDR3 sequences listed, roughly 56% were seen once. Sequencing was carried out using blood. These receptors were collected from a man aged 40-49 years in good health.

The chain combines TRBV27 with TRBJ2-5, with 10 bases matching TRBD1. The J call may be wrong; the DNA end is better matched by TRBJ2-7. Germline V gene lookup returns CDR1 MNHEY and CDR2 SMNVEV (reference sequence). This CDR3 has 15 residues. In DNA, the CDR3 is TGTGCCAGCAGTTTAAGGACAGGGGGGTTTCACGAGCAGTACTTC. It yields the protein CASSLRTGGFHEQYF.

A note on this clonotype: The junction departs from the called germline gene at one end, perhaps through a read error. This rearrangement joins TRBV7-7 to TRBJ2-1; TRBD2 matches at 13 bases. The germline V gene has CDR1 SSHAT and CDR2 FNYEAQ (reference sequence). CDR3 length: 18 residues. The CDR3 sequence: CASTRLLAGGVSHNEQFF. CDR3 DNA sequence: TGTGCTAGCACCCGACTACTAGCGGGGGGGGTTTCCCACAATGAGCAGTTCTTC.

The chain combines TRBV25-1 with TRBJ1-4, with a tentative D call TRBD1 (6 bases). Deletions cut 1 base from V and 6 bases from J, with 9 bases between. The CDR3 covers 14 residues. Germline lookup yields CDR1 MGHDK and CDR2 SYGVNS. In DNA form, the CDR3 reads TGTGCCAGCAGTGAATTCAAGGGGGATGAAAAACTGTTTTTT. This sequence encodes CASSEFKGDEKLFF. Filled out from reference TRBV25-1 and TRBJ1-4, the complete variable domain reads EADIYQTPRYLVIGTGKKITLECSQTMGHDKMYWYQQDPGMELHLIHYSYGVNSTEKGDLSSESTVSRIRTEHFPLTLESARPSHTSQYLCASSEFKGDEKLFFGSGTQLSVL.

The chain uses TRBV4-1 and TRBJ2-1; 8 nucleotides agree with TRBD2. Germline trimming cut 3 bases from V and 0 bases from J; bases unmatched to any gene: 7. Germline V gives CDR1 MGHRA, CDR2 YSYEKL. The CDR3 consists of 17 residues. CDR3 sequence reads: CASSQEVAGPSYNEQFF. CDR3 nucleotides: TGCGCCAGCAGCCAGGAAGTAGCGGGGCCCTCCTACAATGAGCAGTTCTTC.

CDR3 nucleotide sequence: TGTGCCAGCAGCCAGCTAGGGGAATCGGATGAGCAGTTCTTC. Protein sequence: CASSQLGESDEQFF. This rearrangement joins TRBV3-1 to TRBJ2-1; the D gene is possibly TRBD1 (5 bases). Trimming took 3 bases from V and 8 from J, leaving 14 bases between them. Germline values: CDR1 LGHDT, CDR2 YNNKEL (reference sequence). CDR3 size: 14 residues.

The CDR3, as DNA: TGTGCCAGCAGCGTAGGAGTAGCGGGGGCGGACAATGAGCAGTTCTTC. Translation gives CASSVGVAGADNEQFF. This rearrangement joins TRBV9 to TRBJ2-1, with 9 bases fitting TRBD2. CDR1 is SGDLS, CDR2 YYNGEE, per germline. CDR3 size: 16 residues. V shed 0 bases, J shed 5 bases, and the junction held 6 bases outside the gene matches.

CDR3: CSARGTTKNIQYF. The CDR3 DNA sequence: TGCAGTGCTAGGGGGACAACCAAAAACATTCAGTACTTC. V usage is TRBV20-1 and J usage is TRBJ2-4, with a weak D call TRBD1 (6 bases). In germline, CDR1 is DFQATT, CDR2 SNEGSKA (reference sequence). The CDR3 runs to 13 residues. V shed 3 bases and J shed 2 bases, with 8 bases lying between them.

Points on this clonotype: Its ends do not fully match the called genes, so a read error is possible. This chain joins TRBV5-1 and TRBJ1-2; D gene unclear. CDR1 is SGHRS, CDR2 YFSETQ, per germline. There are 16 residues in the CDR3. This CDR3 reads CASSLAPINANYGHTF. CDR3 DNA sequence: TGCGCCAGCAGCTTGGCCCCGATCAATGCTAACTATGGCCACACCTTC.

V and J are TRBV20-1 and TRBJ2-3; tentatively, D is TRBD1 or TRBD2 (5 bases each). This CDR3 is built from 15 residues. Per the germline V gene, CDR1 is DFQATT and CDR2 is SNEGSKA (reference sequence). V shed 3 bases and J shed 11 bases, with 24 bases lying between them. The CDR3 sequence: CSASDSPIIGALQYF. The CDR3 DNA reads as TGCAGTGCTAGCGACTCTCCAATAATCGGGGCCCTGCAGTATTTT.

The chain couples TRBV27 to TRBJ1-5, with D unresolved. The CDR3 has 14 amino acids. CDR1 is MNHEY, CDR2 SMNVEV, per germline (reference sequence). V shed 5 bases and J shed 0 bases, with 8 bases lying between them. CDR3 sequence reads: CASSQKGSNQPQHF. The DNA for the CDR3 is TGTGCCAGCAGTCAAAAAGGTAGCAATCAGCCCCAGCATTTT.

The chain recombines TRBV15 with TRBJ2-6; D not certain. V lost 3 bases, J lost 0 bases, and 3 bases lay in between. Germline V gives CDR1 LNHNV, CDR2 YYDKDF (reference sequence). The CDR3 is 14 residues long. The CDR3 bases are TGTGCCACCAGCAGTGGCTCTGGGGCCAACGTCCTGACTTTC. Translating gives CATSSGSGANVLTF.

This clonotype was observed a few times. The V and J genes are TRBV20-1 and TRBJ2-7; D is unclear. Germline V CDR1 and CDR2: DFQATT, SNEGSKA (reference sequence). The CDR3 runs 18 residues. The ends were cut back, 1 base at V and 2 bases at J, with 24 bases in the middle. The CDR3 DNA reads TGCAGTGCTAGAGTCCCCGAGCGAGTTGTGGGGTTAACCTACGAGCAGTACTTC. This translates into CSARVPERVVGLTYEQYF.

V is TRBV2 and J is TRBJ1-2; TRBD1 is a possible D gene (6 bases). The CDR3 loop spans 13 amino acids. Germline V gene lookup returns CDR1 SNHLY and CDR2 FYNNEI. Trimming removed 6 bases at V and 7 bases at J, with 15 bases between. The CDR3 here is CASREYREGGYTF. In DNA form, the CDR3 reads TGTGCCAGCAGGGAGTACAGGGAGGGTGGCTACACCTTC. The entire variable domain, with the rest obtained from reference TRBV2 and TRBJ1-2, is as follows: EPEVTQTPSHQVTQMGQEVILRCVPISNHLYFYWYRQILGQKVEFLVSFYNNEISEKSEIFDDQFSVERPDGSNFTLKIRSTKLEDSAMYFCASREYREGGYTFGSGTRLTVV.

This clonotype came up a few times. The rearrangement links TRBV6-2 or TRBV6-3 to TRBJ2-3; possibly TRBD1 for D (6 bases). Germline V CDR1 and CDR2: MNHEY, SVGEGT. The CDR3 spans 13 residues. Trimming cost V 10 bases and J 2 bases, with 13 bases left between them. The DNA for the CDR3 is TGTGCCATCACGGGACAACTCACAGATACGCAGTATTTT. Its protein product is CAITGQLTDTQYF.

The chain has TRBV28 and TRBJ1-4; D may be TRBD1 (6 bases). The CDR3 has 15 residues. Looked up from germline, CDR1 is MDHEN and CDR2 is SYDVKM. V was pared by 6 bases and J by 5 bases, with 16 bases between. CDR3 residues: CASSRSWGANEKLFF. CDR3 DNA: TGTGCCAGCAGCAGATCGTGGGGGGCAAATGAAAAACTGTTTTTT. Full variable domain (missing parts from reference TRBV28 and TRBJ1-4): DVKVTQSSRYLVKRTGEKVFLECVQDMDHENMFWYRQDPGLGLRLIYFSYDVKMKEKGDIPEGYSVSREKKERFSLILESASTNQTSMYLCASSRSWGANEKLFFGSGTQLSVL.

Only a few counts were recorded for this clonotype. The chain recombines TRBV28 with TRBJ1-2; 7 bases line up with TRBD1. J gave up 3 bases and V 6 bases, and 10 bases lay outside the gene matches. CDR3 length: 15 amino acids. Germline V gene data show CDR1 as MDHEN and CDR2 as SYDVKM. The CDR3 DNA is TGTGCCAGCAGGCTTGCGGGACAGCAAGACTATGGCTACACCTTC. Translation gives CASRLAGQQDYGYTF.

J is TRBJ2-3 and V is TRBV7-9; a possible D gene is TRBD1 (6 bases). This CDR3 is built from 16 residues. In germline, CDR1 is SEHNR, CDR2 FQNEAQ (reference sequence). Trimming pared 5 bases from V and 4 bases from J, leaving 19 bases between. CDR3 sequence reads: CASSLPRGARPDTQYF. CDR3 nucleotide sequence: TGTGCCAGCAGCCTCCCCAGGGGAGCTCGCCCAGATACGCAGTATTTT.

The chain is built from TRBV24-1 and TRBJ2-2; D is ambiguous. V lost 6 bases and J lost 1, with 8 bases in between. The CDR3 covers 14 residues. Looked up from germline, CDR1 is KGHDR and CDR2 is SFDVKD. CDR3 loop: CATSNVGNTGELFF. CDR3 in DNA: TGTGCCACCAGTAATGTCGGGAACACCGGGGAGCTGTTTTTT.

The V and J genes are TRBV7-2 and TRBJ2-5; the D is unclear. Trimming stripped 6 bases from V and 2 bases from J, with 13 bases between. The length of the CDR3 is 14 residues. The germline V gene encodes CDR1 SGHTA and CDR2 FQGNSA. The CDR3 sequence: CASRVRGNQETQYF. CDR3 nucleotides: TGTGCCAGCAGGGTCCGCGGAAATCAAGAGACCCAGTACTTC. Looking up the rest from reference TRBV7-2 and TRBJ2-5 gives the full variable domain: GAGVSQSPSNKVTEKGKDVELRCDPISGHTALYWYRQSLGQGLEFLIYFQGNSAPDKSGLPSDRFSAERTGGSVSTLTIQRTQQEDSAVYLCASRVRGNQETQYFGPGTRLLVL.

The chain uses TRBV9 and TRBJ2-5; D may be TRBD2 (6 bases). CDR1 is SGDLS, CDR2 YYNGEE, per germline. The CDR3 sequence is 16 residues long. V was cut by 4 bases and J by 6 bases, with 22 bases left in between. This CDR3 is CASSPTPGLGGQTQYF. In DNA form, the CDR3 reads TGTGCCAGCAGCCCCACCCCGGGACTGGGTGGGCAGACCCAGTACTTC.

This clonotype was seen a handful of times. This chain joins TRBV3-1 and TRBJ2-7, with 12 bases aligning to TRBD2. Germline CDR1 is LGHDT and CDR2 is YNNKEL (reference sequence). The J segment lost 2 bases and the V segment lost 3 bases, leaving 2 bases of the junction unmatched. The CDR3 contains 15 residues. The CDR3 coding sequence is TGTGCCAGCAGCCAGACTAGCGGGAGTACCTACGAGCAGTACTTC. Translated, it gives CASSQTSGSTYEQYF.

CDR3 sequence: CSARDNGPYEQYF. The DNA for the CDR3 is TGCAGTGCTAGAGATAATGGGCCCTACGAGCAGTACTTC. The chain combines TRBV20-1 with TRBJ2-7; D uncertain. There are 13 residues in the CDR3. CDR1 is DFQATT, CDR2 SNEGSKA, per germline (reference sequence). V gave up 0 bases and J gave up 2 bases, with 8 bases separating them.

The V call is TRBV28, the J call TRBJ2-1; 9 positions agree with TRBD2. V lost 6 bases and J lost 7; bases outside the gene matches: 10. CDR1 MDHEN and CDR2 SYDVKM come from the germline V gene. The CDR3 has 15 residues. CDR3 DNA: TGTGCCAGCAGAGTAAGGCTAGCGGGGCATAATGAGCAGTTCTTC. Translation gives CASRVRLAGHNEQFF.

This sequence joins TRBV12-3 or TRBV12-4 and TRBJ2-1; D possibly uses TRBD1 or TRBD2 (5 bases each). The CDR3 is 15 residues long. The germline V and J ends were trimmed by 6 bases and 5 bases, with 17 bases remaining between them. CDR3 nucleotides: TGTGCCAGCAGCATTGGGGGATCGTGGGACAATGAGCAGTTCTTC. It encodes CASSIGGSWDNEQFF.

The rearrangement links TRBV10-3 to TRBJ2-3; 10 positions agree with TRBD2. Unmatched junction bases numbered 4, after V lost 3 bases and J lost 7 bases. Germline V lookup: CDR1 ENHRY, CDR2 SYGVKD. The CDR3 runs to 14 residues. CDR3 coding DNA: TGTGCCATCAGTGAAGCGGGGGGGCTAAATACGCAGTATTTT. It translates to CAISEAGGLNTQYF.

The V call is TRBV20-1, the J call TRBJ2-7; no clear D gene. V gave up 5 bases and J gave up 3 bases, with 8 bases separating them. Per the germline V gene, CDR1 is DFQATT and CDR2 is SNEGSKA (reference sequence). The CDR3 loop spans 11 amino acids. DNA of the CDR3: TGCAGTGCTGCGACCGACTACGAGCAGTACTTC. Protein: CSAATDYEQYF.